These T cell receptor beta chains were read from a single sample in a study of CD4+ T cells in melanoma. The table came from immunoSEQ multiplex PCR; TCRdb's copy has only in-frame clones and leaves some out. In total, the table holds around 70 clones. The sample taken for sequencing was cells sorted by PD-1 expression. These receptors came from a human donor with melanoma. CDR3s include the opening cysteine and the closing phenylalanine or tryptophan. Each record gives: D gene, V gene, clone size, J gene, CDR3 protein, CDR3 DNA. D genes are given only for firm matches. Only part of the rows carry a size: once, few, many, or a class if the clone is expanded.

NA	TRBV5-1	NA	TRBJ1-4	CASSVQGGFEELLF	TGCGCCAGCAGCGTACAGGGTGGGTTTGAAGAGCTGTTGTTT
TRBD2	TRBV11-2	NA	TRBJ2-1	CASSLSGGAGNEQFF	TGTGCCAGCAGCTTAAGCGGGGGGGCGGGGAATGAGCAGTTCTTC
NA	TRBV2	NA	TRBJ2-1	CASSERDLRVLF	TGTGCCAGCAGTGAAAGGGACCTCCGTGTGCTCTTC
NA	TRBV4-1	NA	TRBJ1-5	CASSDTGRNQPQHF	TGCGCCAGCAGCGATACAGGGAGAAATCAGCCCCAGCATTTT
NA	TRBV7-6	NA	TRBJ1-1	CASSEDGNTEAFF	TGTGCCAGCAGCGAAGACGGAAACACTGAAGCTTTCTTT
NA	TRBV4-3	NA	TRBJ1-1	CASSHSRRREAFF	TGCGCCAGCAGCCACTCTCGGCGGCGTGAAGCTTTCTTT
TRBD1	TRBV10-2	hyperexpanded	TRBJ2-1	CASSEDRGEGEFF	TGCGCCAGCAGTGAAGACAGGGGCGAGGGGGAGTTCTTC
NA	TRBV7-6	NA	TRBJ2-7	CASSEGGTIAYEQYF	TGTGCCAGCAGTGAGGGGGGGACTATAGCCTACGAGCAGTACTTC
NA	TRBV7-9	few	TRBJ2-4	CASGSGRVAKNIQYF	TGTGCCAGCGGCTCGGGTAGGGTAGCCAAAAACATTCAGTACTTC
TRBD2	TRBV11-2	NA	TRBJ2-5	CASSLSLTSGRETQYF	TGTGCCAGCAGCTTATCCCTCACTAGCGGGAGGGAGACCCAGTACTTC
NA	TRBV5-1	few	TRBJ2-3	CASSQDIFTDTQYF	TGCGCCAGCAGCCAGGACATTTTCACAGATACGCAGTATTTT
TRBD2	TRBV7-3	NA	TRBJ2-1	CASSLSGGAGEQFF	TGTGCCAGCAGCTTAAGCGGGGGGGCGGGTGAGCAGTTCTTC
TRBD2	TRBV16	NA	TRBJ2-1	CASSTLAGSYNEQFF	TGTGCCAGCAGCACTCTAGCGGGATCCTACAATGAGCAGTTCTTC
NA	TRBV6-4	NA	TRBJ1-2	CASSPHPDGGYTF	TGTGCCAGCAGTCCCCACCCGGACGGTGGCTACACCTTC
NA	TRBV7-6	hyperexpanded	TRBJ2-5	CASSLIPGGGLETQYF	TGTGCCAGCAGCCTCATACCAGGGGGGGGGTTGGAGACCCAGTACTTC
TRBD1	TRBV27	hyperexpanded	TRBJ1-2	CASSLTRDRGLTGYTF	TGTGCCAGCAGTTTGACCCGGGACAGGGGGCTAACAGGCTACACCTTC
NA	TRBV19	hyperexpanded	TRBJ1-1	CASSIKGDTPAFF	TGTGCCAGTAGTATAAAAGGTGACACCCCCGCTTTCTTT
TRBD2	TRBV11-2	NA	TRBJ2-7	CASSLEVLAGVYEQYF	TGTGCCAGCAGCTTAGAGGTCCTAGCGGGAGTCTACGAGCAGTACTTC
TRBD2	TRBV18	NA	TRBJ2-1	CASSPLQRGYNEQFF	TGTGCCAGCTCACCGTTACAGCGGGGGTACAATGAGCAGTTCTTC
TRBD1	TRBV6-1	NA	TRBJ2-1	CASSDRDRVDGEQFF	TGTGCCAGCAGTGACCGGGACAGGGTAGACGGGGAGCAGTTCTTC
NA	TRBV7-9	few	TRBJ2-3	CASSHTDTDTQYF	TGTGCCAGCAGCCACACAGACACAGATACGCAGTATTTT